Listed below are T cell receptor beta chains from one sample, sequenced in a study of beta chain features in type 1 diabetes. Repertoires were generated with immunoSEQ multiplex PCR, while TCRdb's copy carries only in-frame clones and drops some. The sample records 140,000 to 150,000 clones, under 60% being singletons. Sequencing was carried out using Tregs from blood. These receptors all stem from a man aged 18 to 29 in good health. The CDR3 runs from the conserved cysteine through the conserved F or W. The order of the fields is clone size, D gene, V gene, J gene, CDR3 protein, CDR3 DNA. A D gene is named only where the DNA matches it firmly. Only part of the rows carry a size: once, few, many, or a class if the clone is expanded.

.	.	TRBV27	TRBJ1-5	CASSLWRWGDNSNQPQHF	TGTGCCAGCAGTTTATGGAGGTGGGGAGACAATAGCAATCAGCCCCAGCATTTT
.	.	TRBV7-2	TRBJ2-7	CASRRRFGEQYF	TGTGCCAGCAGGAGGAGGTTTGGTGAGCAGTACTTC
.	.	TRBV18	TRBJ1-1	CASSPPFTSNTEAFF	TGTGCCAGCTCACCTCCCTTTACATCGAACACTGAAGCTTTCTTT
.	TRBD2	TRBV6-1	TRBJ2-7	CASTRTSGYEQYF	TGTGCCAGCACTAGGACTAGCGGGTACGAGCAGTACTTC
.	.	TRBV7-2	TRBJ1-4	CASSQPGEKLFF	TGTGCCAGCAGCCAACCGGGTGAAAAACTGTTTTTT
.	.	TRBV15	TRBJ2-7	CATSRVGQNYEQYF	TGTGCCACCAGCAGAGTTGGACAAAACTACGAGCAGTACTTC
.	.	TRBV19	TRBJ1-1	CASSIGFGSGTEAFF	TGTGCCAGTAGTATTGGTTTCGGGTCGGGCACTGAAGCTTTCTTT
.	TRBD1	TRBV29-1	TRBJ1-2	CSVDPGGSSGHGYTF	TGCAGCGTTGACCCAGGGGGCTCCTCAGGGCATGGCTACACCTTC
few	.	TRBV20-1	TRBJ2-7	CSATLFNEQYF	TGCAGTGCTACACTTTTTAACGAGCAGTACTTC
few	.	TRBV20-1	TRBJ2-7	CSVRVSYEQYF	TGCAGCGTCCGGGTCTCTTACGAGCAGTACTTC
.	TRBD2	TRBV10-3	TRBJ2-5	CATRGVETQYF	TGTGCCACCCGGGGGGTAGAGACCCAGTACTTC
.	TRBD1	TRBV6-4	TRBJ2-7	CAKPGQGAPEQYF	TGTGCCAAACCGGGACAGGGGGCGCCCGAGCAGTACTTC
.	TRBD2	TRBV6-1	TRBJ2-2	CASSEDLAVYTGELFF	TGTGCCAGCAGTGAGGATCTAGCGGTTTACACCGGGGAGCTGTTTTTT
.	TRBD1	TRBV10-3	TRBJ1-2	CAIKRTRTGGDYGYTF	TGTGCCATCAAACGCACTAGAACAGGGGGCGACTATGGCTACACCTTC
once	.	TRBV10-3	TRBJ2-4	CATEGSGVAKNIQYF	TGTGCCACAGAGGGATCGGGGGTAGCCAAAAACATTCAGTACTTC
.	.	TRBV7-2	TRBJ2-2	CASSLWEITGELFF	TGTGCCAGCAGCTTGTGGGAGATCACCGGGGAGCTGTTTTTT
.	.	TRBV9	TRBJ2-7	CASSAHGLIYSYEQYF	TGTGCCAGCAGCGCCCATGGACTCATCTACTCCTACGAGCAGTACTTC
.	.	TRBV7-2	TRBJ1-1	CASSPYGQHTEAFF	TGTGCCAGCAGCCCCTACGGACAGCACACTGAAGCTTTCTTT
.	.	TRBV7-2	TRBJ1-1	CASSLAGVVEAFF	TGTGCCAGCAGCTTAGCAGGGGTGGTTGAAGCTTTCTTT
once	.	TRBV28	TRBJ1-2	CASSLIGTLPNYGYTF	TGTGCCAGCAGTTTAATAGGGACACTCCCTAACTATGGCTACACCTTC
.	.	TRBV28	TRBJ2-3	CASTLQGADTQYF	TGTGCCAGCACTCTGCAGGGTGCAGATACGCAGTATTTT
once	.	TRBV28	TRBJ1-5	CASSFAYVAMQHF	TGTGCCAGCAGTTTCGCTTACGTGGCCATGCAGCATTTT
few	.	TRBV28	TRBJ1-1	CASTSTGFNTEAFF	TGTGCCAGCACCTCTACCGGGTTTAACACTGAAGCTTTCTTT
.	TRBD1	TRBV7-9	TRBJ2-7	CASSLRQGRYEQYF	TGTGCCAGCAGCCTGAGACAGGGTCGGTACGAGCAGTACTTC
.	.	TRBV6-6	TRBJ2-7	CASSYSPGREQYF	TGTGCCAGCAGTTACTCGCCAGGCCGGGAGCAGTACTTC
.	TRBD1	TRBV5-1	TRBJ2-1	CASSVVRDSTYNEQFF	TGCGCCAGCAGCGTGGTTCGGGACAGCACCTACAATGAGCAGTTCTTC
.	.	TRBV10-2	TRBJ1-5	CASSEAIASPQHF	TGCGCCAGCAGTGAAGCAATAGCCTCGCCCCAGCATTTT
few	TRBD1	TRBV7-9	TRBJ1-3	CASRTGQASGNTIYF	TGTGCCAGCAGAACGGGACAGGCCTCTGGAAACACCATATATTTT
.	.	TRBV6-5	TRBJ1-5	CASRAQLNQPQHF	TGTGCCAGCAGGGCACAGCTAAATCAGCCCCAGCATTTT
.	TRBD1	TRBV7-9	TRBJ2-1	CASSSPGGARRTPYNEQFF	TGTGCCAGCAGCTCGCCAGGGGGCGCGAGGAGGACCCCCTACAATGAGCAGTTCTTC
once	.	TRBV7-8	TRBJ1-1	CASSRGTQNTEAFF	TGTGCCAGCAGCCGAGGGACACAGAACACTGAAGCTTTCTTT
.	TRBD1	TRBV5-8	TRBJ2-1	CASSLWGQSNNEQFF	TGTGCCAGCAGCTTGTGGGGACAGTCCAACAATGAGCAGTTCTTC
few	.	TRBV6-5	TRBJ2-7	CASSLGSSYEQYF	TGTGCCAGCAGTTTGGGCAGCTCCTACGAGCAGTACTTC
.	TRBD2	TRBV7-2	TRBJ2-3	CASSLGPSGGADTQYF	TGTGCCAGCAGCTTAGGCCCTAGCGGGGGGGCAGATACGCAGTATTTT
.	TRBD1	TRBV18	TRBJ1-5	CASSPGTVNQPQHF	TGTGCCAGCTCACCCGGGACAGTGAATCAGCCCCAGCATTTT
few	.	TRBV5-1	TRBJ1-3	CASSGGTVGNTIYF	TGCGCCAGCAGCGGAGGGACTGTTGGAAACACCATATATTTT
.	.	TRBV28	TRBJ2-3	CASSPPGEGTDTQYF	TGTGCCAGCAGTCCTCCGGGAGAAGGCACAGATACGCAGTATTTT
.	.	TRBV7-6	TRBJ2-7	CASSLDGRSHEQYF	TGTGCCAGCAGCTTAGATGGGAGGAGCCACGAGCAGTACTTC
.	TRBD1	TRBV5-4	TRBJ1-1	CASSRGTGQSLNTEAFF	TGTGCCAGCAGCAGAGGGACAGGCCAAAGTTTGAACACTGAAGCTTTCTTT